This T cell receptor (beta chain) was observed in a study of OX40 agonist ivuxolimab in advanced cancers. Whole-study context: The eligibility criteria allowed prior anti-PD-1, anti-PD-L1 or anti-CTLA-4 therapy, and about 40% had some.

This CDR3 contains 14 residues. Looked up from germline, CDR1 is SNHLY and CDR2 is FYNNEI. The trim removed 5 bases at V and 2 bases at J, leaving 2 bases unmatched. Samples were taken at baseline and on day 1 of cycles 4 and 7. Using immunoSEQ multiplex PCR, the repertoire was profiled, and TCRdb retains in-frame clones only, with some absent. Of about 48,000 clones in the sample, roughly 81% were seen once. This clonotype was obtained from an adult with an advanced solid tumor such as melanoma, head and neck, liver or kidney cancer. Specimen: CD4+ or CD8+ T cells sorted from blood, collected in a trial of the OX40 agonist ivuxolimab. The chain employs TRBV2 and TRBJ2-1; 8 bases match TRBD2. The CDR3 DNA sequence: TGTGCCAGCAGTACTAGCGGAACCTACAATGAGCAGTTCTTC. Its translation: CASSTSGTYNEQFF.